These T cell receptor beta chains were read from a single sample in a study of T cell responses to AZD1222 COVID-19 vaccine. TCRdb's copy holds only in-frame clones and misses some; the assay was immunoSEQ multiplex PCR. The sample has more than 95,000 clones, more than 80% seen once. Sample: peripheral blood, taken 28 days after the second AZD1222 dose. The receptor source for this set is an adult who received the AZD1222 COVID-19 vaccine. CDR3s include the opening cysteine and the closing phenylalanine or tryptophan. The order of the fields is CDR3 protein, CDR3 DNA, D gene, V gene, J gene, clone size. A D gene is named only where the DNA matches it firmly. Clone size appears in some rows only: once, few, many, or a class for an expanded clone.

CDR3: CASSIGGLSEQYF
DNA: TGTGCCAGTAGTATTGGAGGGCTTTCCGAGCAGTACTTC
D: -
V: TRBV19
J: TRBJ2-7
size: -

CDR3: CATSRADGFEKLFF
DNA: TGTGCCACCAGCAGAGCGGACGGATTTGAAAAACTGTTTTTT
D: -
V: TRBV15
J: TRBJ1-4
size: -

CDR3: CASSGGRGGNQPQHF
DNA: TGTGCCAGCAGTGGGGGTAGGGGGGGCAATCAGCCCCAGCATTTT
D: -
V: TRBV2
J: TRBJ1-5
size: -

CDR3: CASSFDGRKRGITIYF
DNA: TGTGCCAGCAGCTTCGACGGACGAAAACGGGGAATCACCATATATTTT
D: -
V: TRBV5-8
J: TRBJ1-3
size: -

CDR3: CASSNPGGYGYTF
DNA: TGTGCCAGCAGTAACCCCGGGGGCTATGGCTACACCTTC
D: -
V: TRBV6-5
J: TRBJ1-2
size: -

CDR3: CASSQRDPLGEQYF
DNA: TGTGCCAGCAGCCAACGGGACCCGCTGGGGGAGCAGTACTTC
D: -
V: TRBV3-1/TRBV3-2
J: TRBJ2-7
size: -

CDR3: CASSRDPGLAGFNEQFF
DNA: TGTGCCAGCAGCCGGGACCCTGGACTAGCGGGGTTTAATGAGCAGTTCTTC
D: TRBD2
V: TRBV4-2
J: TRBJ2-1
size: -

CDR3: CASSYSGNTGELFF
DNA: TGTGCCAGCAGTTACTCTGGGAACACCGGGGAGCTGTTTTTT
D: -
V: TRBV6-5
J: TRBJ2-2
size: -

CDR3: CASSQAGGSYGYTF
DNA: TGTGCCAGCAGCCAAGCTGGGGGTTCCTATGGCTACACCTTC
D: -
V: TRBV14
J: TRBJ1-2
size: -

CDR3: CASSQDGGGWAFF
DNA: TGTGCCAGCAGCCAAGATGGAGGGGGTTGGGCTTTCTTT
D: -
V: TRBV3-1/TRBV3-2
J: TRBJ1-1
size: -

CDR3: CASTPPGSRFEQFF
DNA: TGCGCCAGCACCCCCCCGGGAAGTCGCTTTGAGCAGTTCTTC
D: -
V: TRBV5-1
J: TRBJ2-1
size: once

CDR3: CASSVGGTGWNEQFF
DNA: TGTGCCAGCAGCGTAGGGGGGACCGGGTGGAATGAGCAGTTCTTC
D: -
V: TRBV9
J: TRBJ2-1
size: -

CDR3: CASSLDPGNYGYTF
DNA: TGTGCCAGCAGCTTAGATCCGGGGAACTATGGCTACACCTTC
D: -
V: TRBV7-8
J: TRBJ1-2
size: -

CDR3: CASSSHSTGGYGYTF
DNA: TGTGCCAGCAGCTCCCACTCTACAGGGGGATATGGCTACACCTTC
D: TRBD1
V: TRBV7-2
J: TRBJ1-2
size: -

CDR3: CASSPLGGLIDNEQFF
DNA: TGTGCCAGCTCACCACTCGGGGGGCTAATTGACAATGAGCAGTTCTTC
D: -
V: TRBV18
J: TRBJ2-1
size: -

CDR3: CASSLGTGNQPQHF
DNA: TGCGCCAGCAGCTTGGGGACAGGTAATCAGCCCCAGCATTTT
D: TRBD1
V: TRBV5-1
J: TRBJ1-5
size: -

CDR3: CASSHEIRGNEQFF
DNA: TGTGCCAGCAGCCATGAGATCCGAGGCAATGAGCAGTTCTTC
D: -
V: TRBV3-1/TRBV3-2
J: TRBJ2-1
size: -

CDR3: CASSLAPGVSSYNEQFF
DNA: TGTGCCAGCAGCTTAGCCCCCGGGGTGAGCTCCTACAATGAGCAGTTCTTC
D: -
V: TRBV11-3
J: TRBJ2-1
size: -

CDR3: CSVVESEQGFPGELFF
DNA: TGCAGCGTTGTGGAGAGCGAACAGGGCTTCCCCGGGGAGCTGTTTTTT
D: -
V: TRBV29-1
J: TRBJ2-2
size: -

CDR3: CASSLGTDNQPQHF
DNA: TGTGCCAGCAGCCTAGGGACGGACAATCAGCCCCAGCATTTT
D: -
V: TRBV3-1/TRBV3-2
J: TRBJ1-5
size: -

CDR3: CASNAGAHYTF
DNA: TGTGCCAGCAACGCCGGGGCTCACTACACCTTC
D: -
V: TRBV12-3/TRBV12-4
J: TRBJ1-2
size: -

CDR3: CSATQLGGYTF
DNA: TGCAGTGCTACCCAACTCGGCGGCTACACCTTC
D: -
V: TRBV20-1
J: TRBJ1-2
size: few

CDR3: CASRTGDTEAFF
DNA: TGTGCCAGCAGAACAGGGGACACTGAAGCTTTCTTT
D: TRBD1
V: TRBV27
J: TRBJ1-1
size: -

CDR3: CSTNLGQGFFDEQFF
DNA: TGCAGCACCAACCTGGGACAGGGGTTTTTTGATGAGCAGTTCTTC
D: TRBD1
V: TRBV29-1
J: TRBJ2-1
size: -

CDR3: CASSPLGGSGNTIYF
DNA: TGCGCCAGCAGCCCACTAGGGGGCTCTGGAAACACCATATATTTT
D: -
V: TRBV5-1
J: TRBJ1-3
size: -

CDR3: CASMDYNEQFF
DNA: TGTGCCAGCATGGATTACAATGAGCAGTTCTTC
D: -
V: TRBV28
J: TRBJ2-1
size: -

CDR3: CASSPPLVSGLGDTQYF
DNA: TGTGCCAGCTCACCACCGCTAGTGTCGGGGCTGGGGGATACGCAGTATTTT
D: -
V: TRBV18
J: TRBJ2-3
size: -

CDR3: CASSQDWEKLFF
DNA: TGTGCCAGCAGCCAAGATTGGGAAAAACTGTTTTTT
D: -
V: TRBV14
J: TRBJ1-4
size: -

CDR3: CASSGYPQGEQYF
DNA: TGTGCCAGCAGCGGGTATCCCCAGGGCGAGCAGTACTTC
D: -
V: TRBV9
J: TRBJ2-7
size: -

CDR3: CASSLSDTEAFF
DNA: TGTGCCAGCAGCTTAAGTGACACTGAAGCTTTCTTT
D: -
V: TRBV5-6
J: TRBJ1-1
size: -

CDR3: CAINGGSGGEQFF
DNA: TGTGCCATCAACGGGGGCTCTGGGGGTGAGCAGTTCTTC
D: -
V: TRBV10-3
J: TRBJ2-1
size: -

CDR3: CASSPAWDGYTF
DNA: TGTGCCAGCAGCCCTGCGTGGGATGGCTACACCTTC
D: -
V: TRBV6-2/TRBV6-3
J: TRBJ1-2
size: -

CDR3: CASSEYWEGHTEAFF
DNA: TGTGCCAGCAGTGAGTACTGGGAAGGGCACACTGAAGCTTTCTTT
D: -
V: TRBV2
J: TRBJ1-1
size: -

CDR3: CASTTGDQPQHF
DNA: TGTGCCAGCACCACGGGCGATCAGCCCCAGCATTTT
D: -
V: TRBV28
J: TRBJ1-5
size: -

CDR3: CATSDYSDGGLFYGYTF
DNA: TGTGCCACCAGTGATTACTCTGACGGGGGCCTTTTCTATGGCTACACCTTC
D: -
V: TRBV24-1
J: TRBJ1-2
size: -

CDR3: CASLKGPDYGYTF
DNA: TGTGCCAGCCTAAAAGGCCCCGACTATGGCTACACCTTC
D: -
V: TRBV28
J: TRBJ1-2
size: -

CDR3: CSVMRGLLEQYF
DNA: TGCAGCGTTATGAGGGGCCTACTCGAGCAGTACTTC
D: -
V: TRBV29-1
J: TRBJ2-7
size: -

CDR3: CASSKMARGQRSHEQYF
DNA: TGTGCCAGCAGCAAAATGGCACGGGGACAGAGGTCCCACGAGCAGTACTTC
D: -
V: TRBV21-1
J: TRBJ2-7
size: -

CDR3: CASSLAGGVTGELFF
DNA: TGCGCCAGCAGCTTGGCCGGCGGGGTCACCGGGGAGCTGTTTTTT
D: -
V: TRBV5-1
J: TRBJ2-2
size: few

CDR3: CSVVLVQTPETQYF
DNA: TGCAGCGTTGTATTGGTGCAGACACCAGAGACCCAGTACTTC
D: -
V: TRBV29-1
J: TRBJ2-5
size: -

CDR3: CASRMGVGGLMNTEAFF
DNA: TGTGCCAGTAGGATGGGAGTTGGTGGGCTAATGAACACTGAAGCTTTCTTT
D: -
V: TRBV19
J: TRBJ1-1
size: -

CDR3: CASSGGGAKNIQYF
DNA: TGTGCCAGCAGCGGGGGAGGTGCCAAAAACATTCAGTACTTC
D: -
V: TRBV7-3
J: TRBJ2-4
size: -

CDR3: CASSQLRSGANVLTF
DNA: TGTGCCAGCAGCCAACTACGCTCTGGGGCCAACGTCCTGACTTTC
D: -
V: TRBV14
J: TRBJ2-6
size: -

CDR3: CASSFTGKETQYF
DNA: TGTGCCAGCAGCTTCACAGGGAAAGAGACCCAGTACTTC
D: -
V: TRBV11-3
J: TRBJ2-5
size: -

CDR3: CASSSAGVPSGANVLTF
DNA: TGCGCCAGCAGCTCGGCGGGCGTACCCTCTGGGGCCAACGTCCTGACTTTC
D: -
V: TRBV5-1
J: TRBJ2-6
size: -

CDR3: CAVRGGVYNEQFF
DNA: TGTGCCGTACGGGGGGGAGTCTACAATGAGCAGTTCTTC
D: TRBD2
V: TRBV19
J: TRBJ2-1
size: few